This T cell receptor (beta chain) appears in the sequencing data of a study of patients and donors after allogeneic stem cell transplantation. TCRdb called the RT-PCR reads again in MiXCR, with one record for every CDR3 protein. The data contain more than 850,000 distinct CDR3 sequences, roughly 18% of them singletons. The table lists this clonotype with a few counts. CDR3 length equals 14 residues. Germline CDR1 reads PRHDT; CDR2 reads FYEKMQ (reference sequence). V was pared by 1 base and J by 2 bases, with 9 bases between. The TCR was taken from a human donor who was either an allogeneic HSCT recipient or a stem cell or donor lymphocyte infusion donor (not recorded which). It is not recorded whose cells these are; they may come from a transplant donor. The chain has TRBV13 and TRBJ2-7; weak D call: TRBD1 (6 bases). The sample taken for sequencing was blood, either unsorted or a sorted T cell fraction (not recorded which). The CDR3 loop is CASSLVGAAYEQYF. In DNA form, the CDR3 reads TGTGCCAGCAGCTTAGTGGGGGCCGCCTACGAGCAGTACTTC.